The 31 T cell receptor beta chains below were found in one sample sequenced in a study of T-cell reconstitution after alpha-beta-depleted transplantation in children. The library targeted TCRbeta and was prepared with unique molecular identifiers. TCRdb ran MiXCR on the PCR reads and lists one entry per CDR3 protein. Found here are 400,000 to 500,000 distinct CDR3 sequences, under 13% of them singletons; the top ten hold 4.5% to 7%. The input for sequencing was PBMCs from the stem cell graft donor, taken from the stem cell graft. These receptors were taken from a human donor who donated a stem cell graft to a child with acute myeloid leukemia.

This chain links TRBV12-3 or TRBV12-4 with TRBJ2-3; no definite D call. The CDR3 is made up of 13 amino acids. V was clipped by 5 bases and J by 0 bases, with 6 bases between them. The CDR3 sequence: CASSPKSTDTQYF. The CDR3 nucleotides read TGTGCCAGCAGTCCCAAGAGCACAGATACGCAGTATTTT.

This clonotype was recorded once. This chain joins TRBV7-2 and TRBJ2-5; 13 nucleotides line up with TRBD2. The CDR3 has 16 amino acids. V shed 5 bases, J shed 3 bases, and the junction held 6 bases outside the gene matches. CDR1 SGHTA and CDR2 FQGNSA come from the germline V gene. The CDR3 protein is CASSRAGTSGEETQYF. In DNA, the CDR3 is TGTGCCAGCAGCAGGGCCGGGACTAGCGGGGAAGAGACCCAGTACTTC.

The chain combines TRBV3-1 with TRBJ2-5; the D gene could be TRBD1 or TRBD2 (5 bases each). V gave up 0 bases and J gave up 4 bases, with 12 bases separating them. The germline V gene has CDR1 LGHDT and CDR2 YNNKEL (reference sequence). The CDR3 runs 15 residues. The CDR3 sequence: CASSQEGRAGETQYF. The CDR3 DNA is TGTGCCAGCAGCCAAGAAGGCAGGGCGGGAGAGACCCAGTACTTC.

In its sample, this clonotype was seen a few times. CDR3 loop: CASSLAWGQDQPQHF. The CDR3 coding sequence is TGTGCCAGCAGCTTAGCGTGGGGGCAGGATCAGCCCCAGCATTTT. J is TRBJ1-5 and V is TRBV7-6; the D gene is possibly TRBD1 (6 bases). The CDR3 is made up of 15 amino acids. V was cut by 0 bases and J by 5 bases, with 11 bases left in between. Germline lookup yields CDR1 SGHVS and CDR2 FNYEAQ.

CDR3: CASSYTGTANNEQFF. The CDR3, as DNA: TGTGCCAGCAGTTACACGGGGACAGCAAACAATGAGCAGTTCTTC. This chain uses TRBV6-5 with TRBJ2-1, with 7 bases identical to TRBD1. J was trimmed by 5 bases and V by 2 bases; bases with no gene match: 6. There are 15 residues in the CDR3. Germline assignment: CDR1 MNHEY and CDR2 SVGAGI.

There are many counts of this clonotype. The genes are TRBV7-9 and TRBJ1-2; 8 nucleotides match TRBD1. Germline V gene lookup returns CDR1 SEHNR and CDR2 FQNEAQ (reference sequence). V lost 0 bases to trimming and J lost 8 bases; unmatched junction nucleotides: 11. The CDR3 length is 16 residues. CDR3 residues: CASSLARSVRGRGYTF. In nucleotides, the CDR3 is TGTGCCAGCAGCTTAGCGCGAAGCGTCAGGGGGCGCGGCTACACCTTC.

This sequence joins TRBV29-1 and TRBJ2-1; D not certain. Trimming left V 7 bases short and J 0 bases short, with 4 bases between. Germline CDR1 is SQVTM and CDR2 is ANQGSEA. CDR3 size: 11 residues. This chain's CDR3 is CSGSSYNEQFF. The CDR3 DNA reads TGCAGCGGTAGCTCCTACAATGAGCAGTTCTTC.

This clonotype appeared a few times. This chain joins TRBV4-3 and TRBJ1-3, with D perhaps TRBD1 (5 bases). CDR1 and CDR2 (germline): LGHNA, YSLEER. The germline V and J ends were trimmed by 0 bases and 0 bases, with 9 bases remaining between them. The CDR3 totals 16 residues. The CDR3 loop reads CASSQEGVHSGNTIYF. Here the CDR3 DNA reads TGCGCCAGCAGCCAAGAGGGGGTCCACTCTGGAAACACCATATATTTT.

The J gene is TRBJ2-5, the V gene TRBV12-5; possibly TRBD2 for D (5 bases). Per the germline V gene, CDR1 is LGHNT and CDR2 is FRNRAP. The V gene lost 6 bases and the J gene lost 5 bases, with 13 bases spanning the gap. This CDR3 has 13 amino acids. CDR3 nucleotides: TGTGCTAGTGGGGCTAGCAGAGCGGAGACCCAGTACTTC. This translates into CASGASRAETQYF.

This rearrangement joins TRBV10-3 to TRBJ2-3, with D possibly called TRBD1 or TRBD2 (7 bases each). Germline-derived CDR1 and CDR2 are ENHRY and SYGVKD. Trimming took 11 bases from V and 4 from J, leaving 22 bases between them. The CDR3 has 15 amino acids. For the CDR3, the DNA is TGTGCCGCCCAGGGGGAGGGGGCGCGAGCAGATACGCAGTATTTT. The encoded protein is CAAQGEGARADTQYF.

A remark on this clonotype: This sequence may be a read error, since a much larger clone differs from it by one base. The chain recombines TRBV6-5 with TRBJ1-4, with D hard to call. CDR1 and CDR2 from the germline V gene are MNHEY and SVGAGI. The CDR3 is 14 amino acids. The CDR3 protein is CASSYAATNETLFF. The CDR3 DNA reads TGTGCCAGCAGTTACGCAGCAACTAATGAAACACTGTTTTTT.

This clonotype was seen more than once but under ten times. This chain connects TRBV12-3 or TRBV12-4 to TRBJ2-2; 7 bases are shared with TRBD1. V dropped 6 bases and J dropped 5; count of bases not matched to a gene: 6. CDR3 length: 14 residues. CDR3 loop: CASSEGARTGELFF. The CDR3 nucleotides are TGTGCCAGCAGCGAGGGGGCAAGGACCGGGGAGCTGTTTTTT.

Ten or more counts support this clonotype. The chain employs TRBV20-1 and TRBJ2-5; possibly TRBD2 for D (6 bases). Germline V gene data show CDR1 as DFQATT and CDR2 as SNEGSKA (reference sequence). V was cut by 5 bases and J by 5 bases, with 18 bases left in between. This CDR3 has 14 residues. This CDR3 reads CSAEVTRRWETQYF. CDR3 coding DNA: TGCAGTGCTGAGGTGACTAGGCGATGGGAGACCCAGTACTTC.

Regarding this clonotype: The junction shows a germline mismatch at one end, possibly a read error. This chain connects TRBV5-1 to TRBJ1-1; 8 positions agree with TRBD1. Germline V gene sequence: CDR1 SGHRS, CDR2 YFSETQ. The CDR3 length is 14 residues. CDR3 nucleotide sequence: TGCGCCGGCAGCGTGACAGGGGAGGGGACTGAAGCTTTCTTT. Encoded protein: CAGSVTGEGTEAFF.

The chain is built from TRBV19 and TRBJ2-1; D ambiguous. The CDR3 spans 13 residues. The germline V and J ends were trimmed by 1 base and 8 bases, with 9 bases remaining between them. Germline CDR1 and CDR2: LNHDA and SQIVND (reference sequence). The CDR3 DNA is TGTGCCAGTAGTATAGGGTTGGGATATGAGCAGTTCTTC. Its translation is CASSIGLGYEQFF.

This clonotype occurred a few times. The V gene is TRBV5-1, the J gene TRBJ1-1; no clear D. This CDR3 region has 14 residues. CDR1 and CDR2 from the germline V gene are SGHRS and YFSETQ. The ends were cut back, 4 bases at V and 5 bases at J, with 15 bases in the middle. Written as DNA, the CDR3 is TGCGCCAGCAGCCCCCCCCAACCTGCTACTGAAGCTTTCTTT. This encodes CASSPPQPATEAFF.

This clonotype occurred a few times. This CDR3 reads CASSGTRSSGANVLTF. The CDR3 DNA is TGTGCCAGCAGCGGAACGCGGAGCTCTGGGGCCAACGTCCTGACTTTC. V gene TRBV9 combines with J gene TRBJ2-6, with no clear D. The germline V and J ends were trimmed by 3 bases and 0 bases, with 10 bases remaining between them. The CDR3 is made up of 16 amino acids. CDR1 SGDLS and CDR2 YYNGEE come from the germline V gene.

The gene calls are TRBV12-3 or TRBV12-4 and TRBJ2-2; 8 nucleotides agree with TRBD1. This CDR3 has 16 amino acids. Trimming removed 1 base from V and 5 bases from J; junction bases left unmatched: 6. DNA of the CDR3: TGTGCCAGCAGTTTAGGAGGACAGGGTAGGACCGGGGAGCTGTTTTTT. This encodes CASSLGGQGRTGELFF.

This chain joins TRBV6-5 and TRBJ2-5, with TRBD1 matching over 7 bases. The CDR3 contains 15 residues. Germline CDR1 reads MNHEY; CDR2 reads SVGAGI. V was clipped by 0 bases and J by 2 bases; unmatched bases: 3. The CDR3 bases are TGTGCCAGCAGTTACTCTTCAGGGGGACAAGAGACCCAGTACTTC. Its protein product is CASSYSSGGQETQYF.

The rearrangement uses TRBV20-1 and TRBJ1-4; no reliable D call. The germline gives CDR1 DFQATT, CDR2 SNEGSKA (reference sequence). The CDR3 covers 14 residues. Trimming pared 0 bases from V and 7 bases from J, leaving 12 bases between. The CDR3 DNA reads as TGCAGTGCTAGAGAGCACCGGGCCGGTGAAAAACTGTTTTTT. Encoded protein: CSAREHRAGEKLFF.

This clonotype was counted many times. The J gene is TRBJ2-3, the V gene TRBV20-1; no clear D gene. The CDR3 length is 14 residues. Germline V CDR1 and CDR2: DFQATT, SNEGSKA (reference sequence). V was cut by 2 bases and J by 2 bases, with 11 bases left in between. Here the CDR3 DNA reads TGCAGTGCTAGACGGCATATGACCACAGATACGCAGTATTTT. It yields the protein CSARRHMTTDTQYF.

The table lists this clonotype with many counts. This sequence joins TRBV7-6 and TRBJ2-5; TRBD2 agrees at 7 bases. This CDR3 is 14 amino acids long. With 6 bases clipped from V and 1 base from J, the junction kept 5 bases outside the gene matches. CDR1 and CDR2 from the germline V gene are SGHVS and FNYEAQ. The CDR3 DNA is TGTGCCAGCAGTAGTAGCGGGTCCCAAGAGACCCAGTACTTC. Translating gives CASSSSGSQETQYF.

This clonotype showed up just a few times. CDR3 coding DNA: TGTGCCAGCAGCTTGTGGGGGGAAGGGTATGGCTACACCTTC. Its protein is CASSLWGEGYGYTF. J is TRBJ1-2 and V is TRBV5-5; possibly TRBD1 for D (5 bases). CDR3 size: 14 residues. The germline V gene encodes CDR1 SGHKS and CDR2 YYEKEE (reference sequence). V was shortened by 1 base and J by 5 bases, with 12 bases between the two germline ends.

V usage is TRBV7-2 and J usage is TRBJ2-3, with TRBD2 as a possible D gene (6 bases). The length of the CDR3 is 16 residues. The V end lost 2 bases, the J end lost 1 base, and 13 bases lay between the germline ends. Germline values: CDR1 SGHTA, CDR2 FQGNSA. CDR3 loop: CASSLKEGIGTDTQYF. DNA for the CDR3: TGTGCCAGCAGCTTAAAGGAGGGGATAGGCACAGATACGCAGTATTTT.

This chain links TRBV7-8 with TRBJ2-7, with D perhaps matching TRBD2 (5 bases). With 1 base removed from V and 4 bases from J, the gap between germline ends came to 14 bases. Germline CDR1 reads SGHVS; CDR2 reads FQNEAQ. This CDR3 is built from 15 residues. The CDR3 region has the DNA TGTGCCAGCAGCTTAGTCATTAGCGCTGAATACGAGCAGTACTTC. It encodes CASSLVISAEYEQYF.

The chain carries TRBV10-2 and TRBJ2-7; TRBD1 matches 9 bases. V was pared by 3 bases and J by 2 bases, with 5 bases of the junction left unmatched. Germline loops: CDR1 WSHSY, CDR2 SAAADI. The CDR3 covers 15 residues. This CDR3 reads CASSEQGAGTYEQYV. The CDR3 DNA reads TGCGCCAGCAGTGAACAGGGGGCGGGAACCTACGAGCAGTACGTC.

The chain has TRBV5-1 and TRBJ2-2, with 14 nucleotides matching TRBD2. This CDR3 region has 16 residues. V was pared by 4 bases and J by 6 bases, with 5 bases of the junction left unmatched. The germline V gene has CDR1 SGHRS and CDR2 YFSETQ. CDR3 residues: CASSPPGLAGAGELFF. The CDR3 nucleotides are TGCGCCAGCAGCCCCCCGGGACTAGCGGGAGCCGGGGAGCTGTTTTTT.

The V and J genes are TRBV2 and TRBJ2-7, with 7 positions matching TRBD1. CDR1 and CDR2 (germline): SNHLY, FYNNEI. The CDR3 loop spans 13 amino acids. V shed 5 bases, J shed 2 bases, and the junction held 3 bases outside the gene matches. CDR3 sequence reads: CASSYRGTYEQYF. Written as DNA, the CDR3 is TGTGCCAGCAGTTACAGGGGCACCTACGAGCAGTACTTC.

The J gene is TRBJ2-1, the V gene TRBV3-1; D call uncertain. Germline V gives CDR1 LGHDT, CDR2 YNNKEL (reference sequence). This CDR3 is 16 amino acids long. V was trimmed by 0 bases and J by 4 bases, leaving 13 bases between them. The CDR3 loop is CASSQDFGCLYNEQFF. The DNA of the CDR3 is TGTGCCAGCAGCCAAGATTTCGGGTGCCTATACAATGAGCAGTTCTTC.

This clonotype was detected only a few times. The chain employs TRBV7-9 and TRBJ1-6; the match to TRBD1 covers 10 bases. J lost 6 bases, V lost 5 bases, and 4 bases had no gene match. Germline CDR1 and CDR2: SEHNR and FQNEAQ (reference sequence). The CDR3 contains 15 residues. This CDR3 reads CASSPGQGSNSPLHF. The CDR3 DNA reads TGTGCCAGCAGCCCGGGACAGGGGAGTAATTCACCCCTCCACTTT.

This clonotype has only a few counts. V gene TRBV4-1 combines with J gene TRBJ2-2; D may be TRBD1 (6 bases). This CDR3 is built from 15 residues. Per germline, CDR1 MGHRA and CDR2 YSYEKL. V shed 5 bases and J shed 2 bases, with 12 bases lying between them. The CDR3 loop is CASSISTGNTGELFF. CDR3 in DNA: TGCGCCAGCAGCATATCGACAGGAAACACCGGGGAGCTGTTTTTT.